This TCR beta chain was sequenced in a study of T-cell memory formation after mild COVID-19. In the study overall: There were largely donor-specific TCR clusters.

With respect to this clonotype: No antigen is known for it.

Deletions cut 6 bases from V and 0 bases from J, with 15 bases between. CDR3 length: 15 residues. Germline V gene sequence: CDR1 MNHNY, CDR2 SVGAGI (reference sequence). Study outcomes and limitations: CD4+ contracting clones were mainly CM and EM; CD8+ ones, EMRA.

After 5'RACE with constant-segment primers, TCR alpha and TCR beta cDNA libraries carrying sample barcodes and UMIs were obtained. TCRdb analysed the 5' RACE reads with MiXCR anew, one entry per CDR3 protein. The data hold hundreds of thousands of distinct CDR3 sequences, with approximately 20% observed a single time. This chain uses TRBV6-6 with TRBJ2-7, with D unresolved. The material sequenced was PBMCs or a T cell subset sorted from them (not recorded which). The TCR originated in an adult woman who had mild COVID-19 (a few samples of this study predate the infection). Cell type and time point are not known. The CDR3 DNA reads TGTGCCAGCAGACTTTTAGCACCGGGCTCCTACGAGCAGTACTTC. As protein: CASRLLAPGSYEQYF.